Shown below are 31 T cell receptor beta chains from a single sample sequenced in a study of blood T cell repertoires in COVID-19 (dated by TCRdb to the early 2020s). Receptors were amplified or captured by the immunoSEQ multiplex PCR assay. Here the immuneACCESS table is served through TCRdb, limited to in-frame sequences with V and J called. Missing clones are a known gap in these copies; in checked studies unresolved V genes cover under half, and the rest lacks a known reason. The sample table shows around 250,000 clones, and roughly 85% are seen once. The ten largest clones take up about 4.5% of the sample. Source material: peripheral blood. Receptor source: a man between 60 and 75 years old who had recovered from COVID-19.

The chain recombines TRBV9 with TRBJ2-1, with D perhaps matching TRBD2 (6 bases). Trimming removed 4 bases at V and 5 bases at J, with 19 bases between. This CDR3 contains 16 residues. CDR1 is SGDLS, CDR2 YYNGEE, per germline. This CDR3 is CASSPTGPAGHNEQFF. For the CDR3, the DNA is TGTGCCAGCAGCCCCACAGGTCCCGCGGGGCACAATGAGCAGTTCTTC.

This clone was detected a few times. The gene calls are TRBV6-5 and TRBJ2-7; 7 bases fit TRBD2. The V and J ends lost 5 bases and 2 bases, in that order; junction bases with no gene match: 9. This CDR3 has 15 residues. Germline CDR1 is MNHEY and CDR2 is SVGAGI. The CDR3 nucleotides are TGTGCCAGCAGTCAAACTGGCGGGGGTACCTACGAGCAGTACTTC. Its translation is CASSQTGGGTYEQYF.

The chain recombines TRBV30 with TRBJ2-1; 10 bases match TRBD2. CDR1 is GTSNPN and CDR2 is SVGIG in the germline V gene (reference sequence). This CDR3 region has 14 residues. Germline trimming cut 8 bases from V and 4 bases from J; bases unmatched to any gene: 8. The CDR3 DNA reads as TGTGCCGGGCTAGCGGGAGTTGGTTACAATGAGCAGTTCTTC. Protein: CAGLAGVGYNEQFF.

V gene TRBV9 combines with J gene TRBJ2-3, with TRBD1 matching 11 bases. Looked up from germline, CDR1 is SGDLS and CDR2 is YYNGEE. V shed 4 bases and J 4 bases; nucleotides not matched to a gene: 5. This CDR3 is built from 15 residues. The CDR3 protein is CASSWRTGGADTQYF. In DNA, the CDR3 is TGTGCCAGCAGCTGGAGGACAGGGGGCGCAGATACGCAGTATTTT.

J is TRBJ2-6 and V is TRBV19, with TRBD1 matching over 7 bases. CDR1 is LNHDA and CDR2 is SQIVND in the germline V gene (reference sequence). V lost 6 bases to trimming and J lost 2 bases; unmatched junction nucleotides: 1. CDR3 length equals 14 residues. Here the CDR3 DNA reads TGTGCCAGTAGGCAGGGGGCTGGGGCCAACGTCCTGACTTTC. This translates into CASRQGAGANVLTF.

Ten or more counts support this clone. The chain is built from TRBV18 and TRBJ2-6, with a tentative D call TRBD2 (6 bases). Germline V CDR1 and CDR2: KGHSH, LQKENI. The CDR3 has 18 residues. V lost 3 bases and J 2 bases, leaving 17 bases between the germline ends. The CDR3 bases are TGTGCCAGCTCACCTGATTGGGACTTCACGCCTGGGGCCAACGTCCTGACTTTC. Its protein product is CASSPDWDFTPGANVLTF.

The chain combines TRBV12-3 or TRBV12-4 with TRBJ2-3, with D possibly TRBD1 on 5 matching bases. V was clipped by 4 bases and J by 6 bases, with 11 bases between them. This CDR3 is 13 amino acids long. CDR3 protein: CASSSRQSDTQYF. CDR3 in DNA: TGTGCCAGCAGTTCGCGACAGTCCGATACGCAGTATTTT.

The chain is built from TRBV27 and TRBJ2-5, with D possibly TRBD1 on 5 matching bases. V lost 4 bases to trimming and J lost 1 base, with 10 bases between them. The germline V gene has CDR1 MNHEY and CDR2 SMNVEV (reference sequence). CDR3 length: 14 residues. CDR3 DNA: TGTGCCAGCAGTTCCCGGACAACCCAAGAGACCCAGTACTTC. Translating gives CASSSRTTQETQYF.

This clone was seen only once. This chain links TRBV6-2 or TRBV6-3 with TRBJ1-6; TRBD1 might be the D (6 bases). CDR3 length: 15 amino acids. The V end lost 5 bases, the J end lost 0 bases, and 8 bases lay between the germline ends. The germline V gene encodes CDR1 MNHEY and CDR2 SVGEGT. The CDR3, as DNA: TGTGCCAGCAGTGCGGACAGCTCCTATAATTCACCCCTCCACTTT. Encoded protein: CASSADSSYNSPLHF.

This chain uses TRBV5-1 with TRBJ2-3, with 10 bases fitting TRBD2. The V gene's germline CDR1 is SGHRS and CDR2 YFSETQ. The CDR3 totals 17 residues. V shed 4 bases, J shed 2 bases, and the junction held 10 bases outside the gene matches. CDR3 loop: CASSGRSSGSFTDTQYF. The CDR3 bases are TGCGCCAGCAGCGGAAGATCTAGCGGGAGTTTCACAGATACGCAGTATTTT.

V is TRBV5-5 and J is TRBJ2-1, with D perhaps matching TRBD2 (6 bases). CDR3 length: 15 amino acids. Germline CDR1 reads SGHKS; CDR2 reads YYEKEE (reference sequence). V gave up 1 base and J gave up 5 bases, with 13 bases separating them. The CDR3, as DNA: TGTGCCAGCAGCTTGTACACGGGAGCAAACAATGAGCAGTTCTTC. It translates to CASSLYTGANNEQFF.

The CDR3 DNA sequence: TGTGCCAGCAGCTGGGACTTCCAAGAGACCCAGTACTTC. Translation gives CASSWDFQETQYF. This chain links TRBV12-3 or TRBV12-4 with TRBJ2-5; a weak D match, TRBD2 (6 bases). CDR3 length: 13 residues. Trimming removed 6 bases at V and 1 base at J, with 9 bases between.

This clone has just one count. This sequence joins TRBV7-9 and TRBJ2-1; tentative D call: TRBD2 (5 bases). Trimming pared 0 bases from V and 4 bases from J, leaving 19 bases between. CDR1 SEHNR and CDR2 FQNEAQ come from the germline V gene (reference sequence). This CDR3 has 18 amino acids. In DNA, the CDR3 is TGTGCCAGCAGCTTAGCGCGGGCCGAAAAGTGGGGTTACAATGAGCAGTTCTTC. Its translation: CASSLARAEKWGYNEQFF. The variable domain in full, with the rest retrieved from reference TRBV7-9 and TRBJ2-1, is DTGVSQNPRHKITKRGQNVTFRCDPISEHNRLYWYRQTLGQGPEFLTYFQNEAQLEKSRLLSDRFSAERPKGSFSTLEIQRTEQGDSAMYLCASSLARAEKWGYNEQFFGPGTRLTVL.

V gene TRBV5-1 combines with J gene TRBJ2-6, with D unclear. The germline V gene has CDR1 SGHRS and CDR2 YFSETQ. The CDR3 spans 15 residues. Trimming removed 5 bases at V and 4 bases at J, with 13 bases between. DNA of the CDR3: TGCGCCAGCAGTGGGTTGGGCTGGGGGGCCAACGTCCTGACTTTC. As protein: CASSGLGWGANVLTF.

The chain links TRBV3-1 (or the pseudogene TRBV3-2) to TRBJ2-4, with D perhaps TRBD1 (5 bases). Trimming took off 5 bases at V and 2 bases at J, with 16 bases between the two ends. Germline V gene lookup returns CDR1 LGHDT and CDR2 YNNKEL (reference sequence). CDR3 length: 16 residues. CDR3 nucleotide sequence: TGTGCCAGCAGCATATTAAACCAGGGTTCCAAAAACATTCAGTACTTC. This sequence encodes CASSILNQGSKNIQYF.

This rearrangement joins TRBV7-2 to TRBJ2-5, with TRBD1 matching 10 bases. The CDR3 runs 16 residues. V lost 5 bases to trimming and J lost 5 bases; unmatched junction nucleotides: 11. CDR1 is SGHTA and CDR2 is FQGNSA in the germline V gene. CDR3 in DNA: TGTGCCAGCAGCCGCCGACAGGGGGCTCGGGATGAGACCCAGTACTTC. It yields the protein CASSRRQGARDETQYF.

In its sample, this clone was seen a few times. The chain combines TRBV5-1 with TRBJ2-2, with a tentative D call TRBD2 (5 bases). CDR1 and CDR2 (germline): SGHRS, YFSETQ. V was shortened by 6 bases and J by 4 bases, with 19 bases between the two germline ends. The CDR3 sequence is 16 residues long. Written as DNA, the CDR3 is TGCGCCAGCACTCAAAGGCTACGTAGCGTCACCGGGGAGCTGTTTTTT. This encodes CASTQRLRSVTGELFF.

The rearrangement links TRBV7-6 to TRBJ2-3; 13 nucleotides align to TRBD2. The CDR3 contains 17 residues. The germline gives CDR1 SGHVS, CDR2 FNYEAQ. With V trimmed by 2 bases and J by 6 bases, 8 bases remained unmatched. CDR3 sequence reads: CASSLTTSGRATDTQYF. CDR3 sequence (DNA): TGTGCCAGCAGCTTAACTACTAGCGGGAGGGCGACGGATACGCAGTATTTT.

The rearrangement links TRBV2 to TRBJ1-6, with D uncertain. The germline V and J ends were trimmed by 3 bases and 9 bases, with 9 bases remaining between them. CDR1 and CDR2 (germline): SNHLY, FYNNEI. CDR3 length equals 13 residues. CDR3 sequence: CASSEGPFSPLHF. The CDR3 DNA is TGTGCCAGCAGTGAGGGCCCCTTTTCACCCCTCCACTTT.

The chain employs TRBV28 and TRBJ1-1; 7 bases align to TRBD1. Germline V gives CDR1 MDHEN, CDR2 SYDVKM. V shed 5 bases, J shed 1 base, and the junction held 4 bases outside the gene matches. The CDR3 sequence is 14 residues long. DNA for the CDR3: TGTGCCAGCAGTGGGTACAGGGGGAACACTGAAGCTTTCTTT. Translating gives CASSGYRGNTEAFF.

The rearrangement links TRBV6-1 to TRBJ2-1, with D perhaps matching TRBD2 (5 bases). Looked up from germline, CDR1 is MNHNS and CDR2 is SASEGT. The CDR3 runs 15 residues. V lost 3 bases and J 3 bases, leaving 12 bases between the germline ends. The CDR3 loop is CASSDRHSGYNEQFF. The CDR3 coding sequence is TGTGCCAGCAGTGATCGGCACAGCGGCTACAATGAGCAGTTCTTC.

A remark on this clone: This could be a read error, since a much larger clone is one nucleotide away. This chain joins TRBV7-2 and TRBJ2-7; the D gene is possibly TRBD1 (6 bases). Germline V gene lookup returns CDR1 SGHTA and CDR2 FQGNSA. V dropped 2 bases and J dropped 0 bases, with 8 bases sitting between them. The CDR3 has 14 residues. The CDR3 sequence is CASSLQGPSYEQYF. CDR3 bases: TGTGCCAGCAGCTTACAGGGGCCCTCCTACGAGCAGTACTTC.

The chain is built from TRBV2 and TRBJ2-1, with TRBD2 matching over 7 bases. Germline-derived CDR1 and CDR2 are SNHLY and FYNNEI. V was pared by 4 bases and J by 7 bases, with 7 bases of the junction left unmatched. The length of the CDR3 is 14 residues. The CDR3 DNA follows: TGTGCCAGCAGTGGCTTGCTAGCGGTAAATGAGCAGTTCTTC. Translated, it gives CASSGLLAVNEQFF.

The J gene is TRBJ1-4, the V gene TRBV7-2; D uncertain. Germline V gene sequence: CDR1 SGHTA, CDR2 FQGNSA. V shed 5 bases and J shed 5 bases, with 15 bases lying between them. The CDR3 runs 15 residues. CDR3 loop: CASSPTRGNNEKLFF. The CDR3 nucleotides are TGTGCCAGCAGCCCGACCCGGGGAAACAATGAAAAACTGTTTTTT.

This clone was counted a few times. The CDR3 protein is CATSTGTGWNTEAFF. The CDR3 DNA sequence: TGTGCCACCAGCACCGGGACAGGGTGGAACACTGAAGCTTTCTTT. The chain combines TRBV15 with TRBJ1-1; 9 nucleotides match TRBD1. CDR3 length: 15 residues. Per germline, CDR1 LNHNV and CDR2 YYDKDF (reference sequence). V shed 4 bases and J 1 base; nucleotides not matched to a gene: 4.

The V and J genes are TRBV11-1 and TRBJ2-3; 9 bases map to TRBD1. The CDR3 covers 14 residues. The V gene's germline CDR1 is SGHAT and CDR2 FQDESV (reference sequence). The trim removed 6 bases at V and 7 bases at J, leaving 8 bases unmatched. CDR3 sequence reads: CASRSGTGSHTQYF. DNA for the CDR3: TGTGCCAGCAGGTCCGGGACAGGGTCGCATACGCAGTATTTT.

This clone was counted only a few times. The chain uses TRBV6-1 and TRBJ2-7; D not certain. The CDR3 is 13 amino acids. Trimming removed 0 bases at V and 5 bases at J, with 8 bases between. CDR1 and CDR2 (germline): MNHNS, SASEGT. CDR3 DNA sequence: TGTGCCAGCAGTGAAGCGGCAGATCACGAGCAGTACTTC. This translates into CASSEAADHEQYF.

This sequence joins TRBV12-3 or TRBV12-4 and TRBJ2-1; no definite D call. The CDR3 consists of 12 residues. V was trimmed by 5 bases and J by 8 bases, leaving 10 bases between them. The DNA of the CDR3 is TGTGCCAGCAGTCCCCAGTTGGATGAGCAGTTCTTC. It translates to CASSPQLDEQFF.

The chain combines TRBV6-5 with TRBJ1-1; 8 bases fit TRBD1. Unmatched junction bases numbered 9, after V lost 5 bases and J lost 4 bases. Germline CDR1 is MNHEY and CDR2 is SVGAGI. The CDR3 runs 15 residues. The CDR3 DNA is TGTGCCAGCAGTACCCACAGGGGGGTGGGCACTGAAGCTTTCTTT. Translation gives CASSTHRGVGTEAFF.

J is TRBJ2-1 and V is TRBV7-3; weak D call: TRBD1 (5 bases). CDR1 is SGHTA, CDR2 FQGTGA, per germline. This CDR3 contains 13 residues. Trimming pared 8 bases from V and 9 bases from J, leaving 17 bases between. CDR3 DNA: TGTGCCAGCGGGGCAGGGCCCCAGGTTGAGCAGTTCTTC. Translation gives CASGAGPQVEQFF.

The V gene is TRBV6-1, the J gene TRBJ2-2; TRBD2 matches 7 bases. J lost 4 bases, V lost 0 bases, and 11 bases had no gene match. The CDR3 consists of 18 residues. Germline V gene data show CDR1 as MNHNS and CDR2 as SASEGT. Here the CDR3 reads CASSEALWAGDLTGELFF. CDR3 DNA sequence: TGTGCCAGCAGTGAAGCGCTTTGGGCGGGAGATCTCACCGGGGAGCTGTTTTTT.